A single sample is the source of the 14 T cell receptor beta chains below, sequenced in a study of shared clonotypes between healthy human individuals (dated by TCRdb to about 2020). Library preparation was by the immunoSEQ multiplex PCR assay. TCRdb provides this immuneACCESS table in a form limited to in-frame rearrangements. Some clones are lacking; in checked studies, under half of them reflect an unresolved V gene, and why the rest are absent is not known. This sample has roughly 1,500,000 clones in its table, and approximately 98% of those were observed once. The top ten constitute about 0.45% of the sample. Sequencing was done on a sample of naive CD4+ T cells sorted from blood. In light of the paper, this sample's cell subset or site label describes: CD45RA+ positively selected. The receptors originated from a young man in good health.

The gene calls are TRBV18 and TRBJ2-1, with 8 bases that match TRBD1. V was pared by 0 bases and J by 12 bases, with 10 bases of the junction left unmatched. The CDR3 is made up of 15 amino acids. Germline V gene lookup returns CDR1 KGHSH and CDR2 LQKENI. The CDR3 sequence: CASSPPRTGREWQFF. The CDR3 DNA reads TGTGCCAGCTCACCACCGAGGACAGGGCGAGAATGGCAGTTCTTC. The full variable domain, rest sourced from reference TRBV18 and TRBJ2-1, is NAGVMQNPRHLVRRRGQEARLRCSPMKGHSHVYWYRQLPEEGLKFMVYLQKENIIDESGMPKERFSAEFPKEGPSILRIQQVVRGDSAAYFCASSPPRTGREWQFFGPGTRLTVL.

The rearrangement joins TRBV15 to TRBJ2-3; TRBD2 aligns across 7 bases. The CDR3 has 16 amino acids. Germline-derived CDR1 and CDR2 are LNHNV and YYDKDF (reference sequence). The ends lost 1 base at V and 0 bases at J; junction bases unmatched: 4. CDR3 bases: TGTGCCACCAGCAGAGGGAGCGGGACTAGCACAGATACGCAGTATTTT. Amino acids: CATSRGSGTSTDTQYF.

The chain couples TRBV28 to TRBJ1-2; D is perhaps TRBD1 (5 bases). CDR1 MDHEN and CDR2 SYDVKM come from the germline V gene. The CDR3 covers 14 residues. The V gene lost 5 bases and the J gene lost 6 bases, with 16 bases spanning the gap. The CDR3 DNA reads as TGTGCCAGCAGTCCAACCGAGGGGTCCCATGGCTACACCTTC. Its protein is CASSPTEGSHGYTF.

The rearrangement uses TRBV7-6 and TRBJ2-3, with a weak D call TRBD2 (5 bases). V lost 2 bases and J lost 0, with 12 bases in between. Looked up from germline, CDR1 is SGHVS and CDR2 is FNYEAQ. CDR3 length: 16 residues. CDR3 DNA sequence: TGTGCCAGCAGCTTATTTGCGGGCCCTAGCACAGATACGCAGTATTTT. Translated: CASSLFAGPSTDTQYF. Using reference TRBV7-6 and TRBJ2-3 for the parts outside the CDR3, the full variable domain is GAGVSQSPRYKVTKRGQDVALRCDPISGHVSLYWYRQALGQGPEFLTYFNYEAQQDKSGLPNDRFSAERPEGSISTLTIQRTEQRDSAMYRCASSLFAGPSTDTQYFGPGTRLTVL.

The rearrangement joins TRBV25-1 to TRBJ2-1; 7 nucleotides align to TRBD2. Germline loops: CDR1 MGHDK, CDR2 SYGVNS. CDR3 length equals 17 residues. Trimming at V came to 2 bases and at J to 6 bases, leaving 13 bases not matched to a gene. CDR3 nucleotides: TGTGCCAGCAGTGAAACTCCCGCGGCGGGAGTCCGCAATGAGCAGTTCTTC. Translated: CASSETPAAGVRNEQFF.

The chain couples TRBV7-8 to TRBJ2-1; D is possibly TRBD1 or TRBD2 (5 bases each). Germline V gene lookup returns CDR1 SGHVS and CDR2 FQNEAQ. Trimming removed 7 bases at V and 0 bases at J, with 16 bases between. The CDR3 spans 16 residues. For the CDR3, the DNA is TGTGCCAGCATCAAGGGACCCACAGGCTCCTACAATGAGCAGTTCTTC. It is translated as CASIKGPTGSYNEQFF.

The gene calls are TRBV25-1 and TRBJ1-2, with a possible D match to TRBD1 (6 bases). V lost 6 bases to trimming and J lost 8 bases, with 16 bases between them. This CDR3 is 13 amino acids long. CDR1 is MGHDK and CDR2 is SYGVNS in the germline V gene. This CDR3 reads CASRSTGSLGYTF. The CDR3 coding sequence is TGTGCCAGCAGATCTACAGGGTCGCTCGGCTACACCTTC.

The chain joins TRBV9 to TRBJ1-4; D is perhaps TRBD1 (6 bases). Germline V gives CDR1 SGDLS, CDR2 YYNGEE. The CDR3 length is 17 residues. V was clipped by 4 bases and J by 7 bases, with 23 bases between them. The CDR3 DNA is TGTGCCAGCAGCATCAGTTCCGGGGGGGCCCCGGGTGAAAAACTGTTTTTT. Encoded protein: CASSISSGGAPGEKLFF.

In its sample, this clone was seen once. The chain has TRBV29-1 and TRBJ1-1, with D perhaps TRBD1 (6 bases). V gave up 7 bases and J gave up 4 bases, with 16 bases separating them. CDR3 length equals 13 residues. Germline CDR1 SQVTM, CDR2 ANQGSEA. CDR3 DNA: TGCAGCGCAACGGCGGGGGGCTCCACTGAAGCTTTCTTT. This sequence encodes CSATAGGSTEAFF. Looking up the rest from reference TRBV29-1 and TRBJ1-1 gives the full variable domain: SAVISQKPSRDICQRGTSLTIQCQVDSQVTMMFWYRQQPGQSLTLIATANQGSEATYESGFVIDKFPISRPNLTFSTLTVSNMSPEDSSIYLCSATAGGSTEAFFGQGTRLTVV.

The DNA for the CDR3 is TGTGCCAGCAGCGTAGGGACTAGCGGGAGTGGGGAGCTGTTTTTT. Its translation: CASSVGTSGSGELFF. V usage is TRBV9 and J usage is TRBJ2-2; TRBD2 agrees at 13 bases. The CDR3 spans 15 residues. J was trimmed by 8 bases and V by 0 bases; bases with no gene match: 1. Germline V CDR1 and CDR2: SGDLS, YYNGEE.

This chain connects TRBV2 to TRBJ2-7; TRBD2 matches at 10 bases. CDR1 is SNHLY, CDR2 FYNNEI, per germline. The V segment lost 0 bases and the J segment 2 bases; nucleotides outside the gene matches: 7. The CDR3 runs to 17 residues. This CDR3 is CASSEARVAGGPYEQYF. The CDR3 bases are TGTGCCAGCAGTGAAGCGAGGGTAGCGGGAGGTCCCTACGAGCAGTACTTC.

The V gene is TRBV7-9, the J gene TRBJ2-7, with D tentatively TRBD1 (5 bases). CDR1 SEHNR and CDR2 FQNEAQ come from the germline V gene (reference sequence). V lost 6 bases to trimming and J lost 2 bases, with 11 bases between them. This CDR3 has 13 amino acids. CDR3 region: CASRHKGTYEQYF. The CDR3 DNA reads as TGTGCCAGCAGACATAAGGGGACCTACGAGCAGTACTTC. Together with reference TRBV7-9 and TRBJ2-7, the CDR3 gives the full variable domain: DTGVSQNPRHKITKRGQNVTFRCDPISEHNRLYWYRQTLGQGPEFLTYFQNEAQLEKSRLLSDRFSAERPKGSFSTLEIQRTEQGDSAMYLCASRHKGTYEQYFGPGTRLTVT.

This sequence joins TRBV27 and TRBJ2-7, with D possibly TRBD2 on 7 matching bases. V lost 0 bases and J lost 6, with 15 bases in between. Germline loops: CDR1 MNHEY, CDR2 SMNVEV (reference sequence). The CDR3 extends over 15 amino acids. The chain's CDR3 is CASSLSRGARAEQYF. CDR3 bases: TGTGCCAGCAGTTTATCCCGGGGGGCGCGGGCCGAGCAGTACTTC.

This clone came up once. This chain links TRBV29-1 with TRBJ1-1; 12 nucleotides align to TRBD1. This CDR3 spans 15 amino acids. Germline V gene sequence: CDR1 SQVTM, CDR2 ANQGSEA. J gave up 5 bases and V 3 bases, and 7 bases lay outside the gene matches. Here the CDR3 reads CSVEGTGGAETEAFF. DNA of the CDR3: TGCAGCGTTGAGGGGACAGGGGGCGCGGAAACTGAAGCTTTCTTT.